Shown below are 27 T cell receptor beta chains from a single sample sequenced in a study of cytomegalovirus exposure and HLA in healthy donors. The PCR was carried out with 60 Vbeta primers and 13 Jbeta primers. Only in-frame clones appear in the TCRdb table, and some are missing; sequencing was by immunoSEQ multiplex PCR. The sample comprises 100,000 or so clones, approximately 81% of which are singletons, and around 1.3% rests with the top ten. Source material: PBMCs. The receptors come from a man aged 25 to 45 in good health and CMV-seronegative.

V and J are TRBV11-3 and TRBJ1-1; D might be TRBD1 (6 bases). CDR3 length: 12 residues. V gave up 4 bases and J gave up 11 bases, with 14 bases separating them. CDR1 SGHNT and CDR2 YENEEA come from the germline V gene. CDR3 region: CASSSETGRAFF. The CDR3 bases are TGTGCCAGCAGCTCCGAGACAGGACGCGCTTTCTTT. The full variable domain, completed using reference TRBV11-3 and TRBJ1-1, is EAGVVQSPRYKIIEKKQPVAFWCNPISGHNTLYWYLQNLGQGPELLIRYENEEAVDDSQLPKDRFSAERLKGVDSTLKIQPAELGDSAVYLCASSSETGRAFFGQGTRLTVV.

The V and J genes are TRBV6-5 and TRBJ2-2; D is possibly TRBD2 (6 bases). V was trimmed by 0 bases and J by 5 bases, leaving 10 bases between them. Germline loops: CDR1 MNHEY, CDR2 SVGAGI. CDR3 size: 15 residues. CDR3 loop: CASSYSGTPTGELFF. CDR3 bases: TGTGCCAGCAGTTACTCCGGGACTCCTACCGGGGAGCTGTTTTTT.

V usage is TRBV29-1 and J usage is TRBJ2-7; D might be TRBD1 (5 bases). This CDR3 region has 13 residues. CDR1 is SQVTM and CDR2 is ANQGSEA in the germline V gene. V lost 4 bases, J lost 0 bases, and 10 bases lay in between. In DNA form, the CDR3 reads TGCAGCGTTGTGGGTGACAGCTCCTACGAGCAGTACTTC. It yields the protein CSVVGDSSYEQYF.

This clone has a single count. This chain links TRBV4-3 with TRBJ2-3, with TRBD2 identical over 12 bases. Trimming cost V 2 bases and J 3 bases; bases outside gene matches: 6. Germline V gives CDR1 LGHNA, CDR2 YSLEER. This CDR3 is built from 17 residues. The CDR3 sequence is CASSQRNLAGGTDTQYF. Here the CDR3 DNA reads TGCGCCAGCAGCCAACGTAACCTAGCGGGGGGGACAGATACGCAGTATTTT.

The chain carries TRBV5-1 and TRBJ2-1, with TRBD1 matching over 9 bases. The CDR3 has 14 residues. Germline loops: CDR1 SGHRS, CDR2 YFSETQ. The V gene end was trimmed by 4 bases and the J gene end by 6 bases; junction bases not matched to a gene: 5. CDR3 amino acids: CASSPGTGTNEQFF. In DNA, the CDR3 is TGCGCCAGCAGCCCCGGGACAGGGACCAATGAGCAGTTCTTC.

The rearrangement links TRBV27 to TRBJ1-5; 8 bases are shared with TRBD1. Looked up from germline, CDR1 is MNHEY and CDR2 is SMNVEV (reference sequence). The J segment lost 2 bases and the V segment lost 0 bases, leaving 0 bases of the junction unmatched. The CDR3 runs to 15 residues. CDR3 bases: TGTGCCAGCAGTTTATCGGACAGGGGCAATCAGCCCCAGCATTTT. It codes for CASSLSDRGNQPQHF.

This clone has only a few counts. The chain links TRBV11-2 to TRBJ2-7; the D gene is possibly TRBD2 (6 bases). Germline CDR1 SGHAT, CDR2 FQNNGV. Trimming removed 6 bases from V and 5 bases from J, with 20 bases in between. The CDR3 sequence is 15 residues long. The CDR3: CASSIRSPPGDEQYF. CDR3 bases: TGTGCCAGCAGTATTAGGAGCCCCCCGGGAGACGAGCAGTACTTC.

The chain links TRBV5-4 to TRBJ2-7; a possible D gene is TRBD1 (6 bases). Trimming removed 0 bases at V and 2 bases at J, with 12 bases between. The CDR3 has 15 amino acids. Germline values: CDR1 SGHNT, CDR2 YYREEE (reference sequence). The CDR3 region has the DNA TGTGCCAGCAGCTTGGAACCGACAGGAACCTACGAGCAGTACTTC. It specifies CASSLEPTGTYEQYF.

For the CDR3, the DNA is TGTGCCAGCAGCTTGGGCACAGGAAGCACCGGGGAGCTGTTTTTT. This gives the protein CASSLGTGSTGELFF. The V gene is TRBV13, the J gene TRBJ2-2; weak D call: TRBD1 (5 bases). The CDR3 sequence is 15 residues long. V lost 3 bases and J lost 4, with 12 bases in between. Germline V CDR1 and CDR2: PRHDT, FYEKMQ (reference sequence). Variable domain in full (rest from reference TRBV13 and TRBJ2-2): AAGVIQSPRHLIKEKRETATLKCYPIPRHDTVYWYQQGPGQDPQFLISFYEKMQSDKGSIPDRFSAQQFSDYHSELNMSSLELGDSALYFCASSLGTGSTGELFFGEGSRLTVL.

The chain uses TRBV19 and TRBJ2-3; perhaps TRBD1 as D (5 bases). This CDR3 contains 15 residues. V shed 6 bases and J shed 1 base, with 14 bases lying between them. Germline CDR1 LNHDA, CDR2 SQIVND (reference sequence). The DNA of the CDR3 is TGTGCCAGTAGCCAGGGATTTGGTGGCACAGATACGCAGTATTTT. Translation gives CASSQGFGGTDTQYF.

This clone turned up a few times. This chain links TRBV7-9 with TRBJ2-1; D perhaps matches TRBD2 (5 bases). The V end was cut by 4 bases, the J end by 7 bases, with 11 bases between. The germline CDR1 and CDR2 sequences are SEHNR and FQNEAQ (reference sequence). The CDR3 is 13 amino acids. The CDR3 spells CASSSRTGNEQFF. The CDR3 region has the DNA TGTGCCAGCAGCTCCAGGACGGGAAATGAGCAGTTCTTC.

The genes are TRBV6-1 and TRBJ1-2; 8 nucleotides match TRBD1. Per the germline V gene, CDR1 is MNHNS and CDR2 is SASEGT. The ends lost 2 bases at V and 5 bases at J; junction bases unmatched: 1. The CDR3 is made up of 13 amino acids. The CDR3 region has the DNA TGTGCCAGCAGTGAACAGGGGGCTTATGGCTACACCTTC. It codes for CASSEQGAYGYTF.

The J gene is TRBJ2-5, the V gene TRBV30; 9 bases are a match to TRBD1. Per the germline V gene, CDR1 is GTSNPN and CDR2 is SVGIG (reference sequence). Trimming at V came to 4 bases and at J to 6 bases, leaving 9 bases not matched to a gene. The CDR3 has 14 amino acids. CDR3 DNA: TGTGCCTGGATAACTGGACAGGGGAGGCAGACCCAGTACTTC. This encodes CAWITGQGRQTQYF.

V usage is TRBV9 and J usage is TRBJ1-3; the match to TRBD1 covers 8 bases. The junction had 7 bases not matched to a gene; V was cut back by 3 bases and J by 2 bases. The length of the CDR3 is 16 residues. Germline CDR1 SGDLS, CDR2 YYNGEE. The chain's CDR3 is CASSASPTGAGNTIYF. The DNA for the CDR3 is TGTGCCAGCAGCGCCTCCCCGACAGGGGCTGGAAACACCATATATTTT.

V and J are TRBV5-1 and TRBJ2-5, with 7 positions matching TRBD1. CDR3 length: 14 amino acids. With 4 bases clipped from V and 1 base from J, the junction kept 4 bases outside the gene matches. Germline values: CDR1 SGHRS, CDR2 YFSETQ. CDR3 residues: CASSPGDSQETQYF. DNA of the CDR3: TGCGCCAGCAGCCCCGGGGACAGCCAAGAGACCCAGTACTTC.

This clone appeared a few times. This chain uses TRBV5-8 with TRBJ2-5, with D tentatively TRBD1 (5 bases). V was cut by 4 bases and J by 1 base, with 11 bases left in between. Germline V lookup: CDR1 SGHTS, CDR2 YDEGEE. The CDR3 is 14 amino acids. DNA of the CDR3: TGTGCCAGCAGCGCCGACAGTAGCCAAGAGACCCAGTACTTC. Translation gives CASSADSSQETQYF. The full variable domain, completed using reference TRBV5-8 and TRBJ2-5, is EAGVTQSPTHLIKTRGQQATLRCSPISGHTSVYWYQQALGLGLQFLLWYDEGEERNRGNFPPRFSGRQFPNYSSELNVNALELEDSALYLCASSADSSQETQYFGPGTRLLVL.

The chain uses TRBV9 and TRBJ2-3, with D perhaps TRBD1 (6 bases). The germline V gene encodes CDR1 SGDLS and CDR2 YYNGEE. The CDR3 totals 15 residues. V was trimmed by 2 bases and J by 3 bases, leaving 13 bases between them. CDR3: CASSVAAGVTDTQYF. The CDR3 nucleotides are TGTGCCAGCAGCGTGGCTGCAGGGGTAACAGATACGCAGTATTTT.

The chain uses TRBV29-1 and TRBJ2-2; TRBD2 aligns across 7 bases. The germline V gene has CDR1 SQVTM and CDR2 ANQGSEA. The ends lost 7 bases at V and 5 bases at J; junction bases unmatched: 13. There are 15 residues in the CDR3. The CDR3 coding sequence is TGCAGCGCCGACCTAGCGGAGAGGATTACCGGGGAGCTGTTTTTT. Translated: CSADLAERITGELFF.

The V and J genes are TRBV20-1 and TRBJ2-5, with D possibly TRBD1 on 6 matching bases. CDR1 and CDR2 from the germline V gene are DFQATT and SNEGSKA (reference sequence). The CDR3 totals 11 residues. CDR3 nucleotide sequence: TGCAGCAACAGGGCCCCAGAGACCCAGTACTTC. Amino acids: CSNRAPETQYF.

The V gene is TRBV30, the J gene TRBJ1-5, with 10 bases aligning to TRBD1. Germline V gene sequence: CDR1 GTSNPN, CDR2 SVGIG (reference sequence). The CDR3 contains 14 residues. The V gene end was trimmed by 2 bases and the J gene end by 6 bases; junction bases not matched to a gene: 4. The CDR3 DNA reads TGTGCCTGGAGTACGGGACAGGGGAGTCAGCCCCAGCATTTT. Residues: CAWSTGQGSQPQHF. The full variable domain, completed using reference TRBV30 and TRBJ1-5, is SQTIHQWPATLVQPVGSPLSLECTVEGTSNPNLYWYRQAAGRGLQLLFYSVGIGQISSEVPQNLSASRPQDRQFILSSKKLLLSDSGFYLCAWSTGQGSQPQHFGDGTRLSIL.

V gene TRBV6-6 combines with J gene TRBJ2-3; 8 nucleotides line up with TRBD2. The germline V gene encodes CDR1 MNHNY and CDR2 SVGAGI (reference sequence). Trimming removed 7 bases from V and 3 bases from J; junction bases left unmatched: 3. This CDR3 has 13 residues. Written as DNA, the CDR3 is TGTGCCAGCACGGGGGGGCTTACAGATACGCAGTATTTT. Protein: CASTGGLTDTQYF.

V is TRBV2 and J is TRBJ1-5, with D maybe TRBD1 (5 bases). The CDR3 is made up of 13 amino acids. Germline CDR1 is SNHLY and CDR2 is FYNNEI. Trimming stripped 3 bases from V and 6 bases from J, with 9 bases between. This chain's CDR3 is CASSDREAQPQHF. CDR3 in DNA: TGTGCCAGCAGTGACAGGGAAGCTCAGCCCCAGCATTTT.

V is TRBV28 and J is TRBJ1-2, with 10 bases identical to TRBD1. The germline V gene has CDR1 MDHEN and CDR2 SYDVKM. The CDR3 is made up of 15 amino acids. V lost 5 bases and J lost 4; bases outside the gene matches: 7. The CDR3 coding sequence is TGTGCCAGCAGTCGCCCGGGACAGGGGTTCTATGGCTACACCTTC. Translation gives CASSRPGQGFYGYTF.

This rearrangement joins TRBV4-1 to TRBJ1-2; D is unclear. V was shortened by 6 bases and J by 6 bases, with 20 bases between the two germline ends. This CDR3 comprises 15 residues. From germline, CDR1 is MGHRA and CDR2 YSYEKL. This CDR3 is CASRRVGIGRNGYTF. DNA of the CDR3: TGCGCCAGCAGACGAGTCGGGATAGGGAGGAATGGCTACACCTTC.

This chain links TRBV19 with TRBJ2-3; the match to TRBD2 covers 11 bases. The J segment lost 6 bases and the V segment lost 8 bases, leaving 10 bases of the junction unmatched. There are 15 residues in the CDR3. Per germline, CDR1 LNHDA and CDR2 SQIVND (reference sequence). This chain's CDR3 is CASGPTSGMEDTQYF. CDR3 nucleotides: TGTGCCAGTGGCCCGACTAGCGGGATGGAGGATACGCAGTATTTT.

This sequence joins TRBV28 and TRBJ1-5; 9 bases are a match to TRBD1. CDR3 length equals 18 residues. Germline V gene lookup returns CDR1 MDHEN and CDR2 SYDVKM. V gave up 3 bases and J gave up 2 bases; unmatched junction bases: 11. The CDR3 DNA follows: TGTGCCAGCAGTTTCCAGGGACAGGGCTTAGATGGCAATCAGCCCCAGCATTTT. This sequence encodes CASSFQGQGLDGNQPQHF.

The V gene is TRBV7-2, the J gene TRBJ1-2, with D unclear. From germline, CDR1 is SGHTA and CDR2 FQGNSA. V was trimmed by 1 base and J by 2 bases, leaving 8 bases between them. CDR3 size: 14 residues. The CDR3 DNA reads as TGTGCCAGCAGCTTAGTTGCAGAAAACTATGGCTACACCTTC. It yields the protein CASSLVAENYGYTF.